Presented here are 23 T cell receptor beta chains from one specimen sequenced in a study of blood T cell repertoires in COVID-19. Method: immunoSEQ multiplex PCR; TCRdb's copy keeps in-frame clones and lacks some. The sample lists about 46,000 clones; around 83% were seen once. What was sequenced was peripheral blood. The receptors shown here come from a woman aged 80 or over with acute or convalescent COVID-19.

V gene TRBV6-5 combines with J gene TRBJ1-2, with D perhaps TRBD1 (6 bases). The CDR3 loop spans 15 amino acids. With 7 bases removed from V and 1 base from J, the gap between germline ends came to 16 bases. The germline V gene has CDR1 MNHEY and CDR2 SVGAGI. CDR3 nucleotides: TGTGCCAGCACCCGGGGGGCGGACGGTAACTATGGCTACACCTTC. Residues: CASTRGADGNYGYTF.

The V call is TRBV23-1, the J call TRBJ1-1, with D perhaps matching TRBD1 (5 bases). TRBV23-1 is designated an ORF whose function remains uncertain. This CDR3 is built from 17 residues. V shed 3 bases and J shed 14 bases, with 31 bases lying between them. The CDR3 DNA reads TGCGCCAGCAGTCATCCGCCGCGATACTGCGGCGGCCTGGGGGGATTCTTT. Translated, it gives CASSHPPRYCGGLGGFF.

The rearrangement links TRBV27 to TRBJ2-6, with D perhaps matching TRBD2 (5 bases). The length of the CDR3 is 17 residues. Trimming took off 7 bases at V and 0 bases at J, with 16 bases between the two ends. CDR1 and CDR2 from the germline V gene are MNHEY and SMNVEV (reference sequence). The CDR3 reads CASTVSGPISGANVLTF. The CDR3 DNA reads TGTGCCAGCACCGTGAGCGGACCCATCTCTGGGGCCAACGTCCTGACTTTC.

The genes are TRBV5-6 and TRBJ1-2; 9 bases map to TRBD1. With V trimmed by 3 bases and J by 7 bases, 7 bases remained unmatched. CDR1 and CDR2 from the germline V gene are SGHDT and YYEEEE. The CDR3 loop spans 14 amino acids. This chain's CDR3 is CASSYPGQGAGYTF. CDR3 bases: TGTGCCAGCAGCTACCCGGGACAGGGAGCTGGCTACACCTTC.

The CDR3, as DNA: TGTGCCAGCAGCTTGCCGCAGACAGGAGACTATGGCTACACCTTC. Protein product: CASSLPQTGDYGYTF. This chain connects TRBV7-2 to TRBJ1-2; tentative D call: TRBD1 (6 bases). CDR1 is SGHTA, CDR2 FQGNSA, per germline. V was shortened by 3 bases and J by 3 bases, with 14 bases between the two germline ends. There are 15 residues in the CDR3.

This clone was counted a single time. V is TRBV3-1 (or the pseudogene TRBV3-2) and J is TRBJ2-5; D perhaps matches TRBD2 (7 bases). Germline V gene data show CDR1 as LGHDT and CDR2 as YNNKEL (reference sequence). V was cut by 2 bases and J by 3 bases, with 16 bases left in between. This CDR3 contains 16 residues. The CDR3 bases are TGTGCCAGCAGCCAACTTGGGGGGGGGCTGAAAGAGACCCAGTACTTC. Translating gives CASSQLGGGLKETQYF.

Only one count was recorded for this clone. V gene TRBV4-1 combines with J gene TRBJ2-1, with 14 bases matching TRBD2. The V segment lost 1 base and the J segment 8 bases; nucleotides outside the gene matches: 4. The CDR3 runs to 16 residues. Germline V gives CDR1 MGHRA, CDR2 YSYEKL. This CDR3 reads CASSQGLAGGGYEQFF. Here the CDR3 DNA reads TGCGCCAGCAGCCAAGGACTAGCGGGGGGGGGCTATGAGCAGTTCTTC.

The genes are TRBV6-4 and TRBJ2-7, with TRBD2 matching 8 bases. CDR1 and CDR2 from the germline V gene are MRHNA and SNTAGT. Trimming cost V 7 bases and J 5 bases; bases outside gene matches: 10. The CDR3 covers 14 residues. CDR3 coding DNA: TGTGCCAGCAATCCCAGCGGGGGTAAGAACGAGCAGTACTTC. Translated, it gives CASNPSGGKNEQYF.

The V call is TRBV5-1, the J call TRBJ1-3, with 8 bases lining up with TRBD1. The CDR3 has 15 amino acids. The ends lost 4 bases at V and 4 bases at J; junction bases unmatched: 7. Germline-derived CDR1 and CDR2 are SGHRS and YFSETQ. CDR3: CASSPQGARGNTIYF. As DNA, the CDR3 is TGCGCCAGCAGCCCCCAGGGGGCGCGGGGAAACACCATATATTTT. The variable domain in full, completed from reference TRBV5-1 and TRBJ1-3, reads KAGVTQTPRYLIKTRGQQVTLSCSPISGHRSVSWYQQTPGQGLQFLFEYFSETQRNKGNFPGRFSGRQFSNSRSEMNVSTLELGDSALYLCASSPQGARGNTIYFGEGSWLTVV.

This sequence joins TRBV7-3 and TRBJ2-5; 9 bases line up with TRBD1. Germline V gives CDR1 SGHTA, CDR2 FQGTGA. Trimming removed 5 bases from V and 2 bases from J; junction bases left unmatched: 12. CDR3 size: 17 residues. For the CDR3, the DNA is TGTGCCAGCAGCCCCATGACAGGGGGAGCGAGGCAAGAGACCCAGTACTTC. It yields the protein CASSPMTGGARQETQYF.

This clone has more than one count but fewer than ten. This chain links TRBV2 with TRBJ1-4; D is possibly TRBD1 (6 bases). The CDR3 is 13 amino acids. Per the germline V gene, CDR1 is SNHLY and CDR2 is FYNNEI. V dropped 8 bases and J dropped 8 bases, with 15 bases sitting between them. CDR3 loop: CASSRGTGEKLFF. The DNA for the CDR3 is TGTGCCAGCTCCAGGGGCACTGGAGAAAAACTGTTTTTT.

This chain connects TRBV2 to TRBJ1-1, with D maybe TRBD1 (6 bases). The V end lost 3 bases, the J end lost 4 bases, and 15 bases lay between the germline ends. In germline, CDR1 is SNHLY, CDR2 FYNNEI. CDR3 size: 15 residues. CDR3 loop: CASSDRGQGITEAFF. The CDR3 coding sequence is TGTGCCAGCAGTGACCGCGGGCAGGGGATCACTGAAGCTTTCTTT.

The chain combines TRBV2 with TRBJ1-2; TRBD1 aligns across 7 bases. Germline V gives CDR1 SNHLY, CDR2 FYNNEI. The CDR3 length is 11 residues. Trimming took 8 bases from V and 3 from J; bases not matched to a gene: 0. The CDR3 protein is CASGTDYGYTF. In DNA, the CDR3 is TGTGCCAGCGGGACAGACTATGGCTACACCTTC.

The J gene is TRBJ1-6, the V gene TRBV11-2; TRBD1 is a possible D gene (6 bases). Between the trimmed V and J ends, which lost 2 bases and 8 bases, there was a span of 13 bases. The germline V gene encodes CDR1 SGHAT and CDR2 FQNNGV. The CDR3 covers 15 residues. CDR3 region: CASSLYRQGYSPLHF. Here the CDR3 DNA reads TGTGCCAGCAGCTTATATAGGCAGGGGTATTCACCCCTCCACTTT.

The rearrangement links TRBV6-6 to TRBJ1-3, with D maybe TRBD1 (6 bases). The CDR3 has 17 residues. Germline loops: CDR1 MNHNY, CDR2 SVGAGI (reference sequence). V lost 5 bases and J lost 0, with 17 bases in between. The DNA for the CDR3 is TGTGCCAGCAGTCCTCGGGGACAACTCTCCTCTGGAAACACCATATATTTT. As protein: CASSPRGQLSSGNTIYF.

The chain couples TRBV11-2 to TRBJ1-2, with a possible D match to TRBD1 (5 bases). Trimming stripped 2 bases from V and 2 bases from J, with 12 bases between. Germline-derived CDR1 and CDR2 are SGHAT and FQNNGV. The CDR3 has 15 amino acids. The CDR3 DNA sequence: TGTGCCAGCAGCTTATTTACAGGTGTCAACTATGGCTACACCTTC. Amino acid sequence: CASSLFTGVNYGYTF.

The V gene is TRBV2, the J gene TRBJ1-5; 7 bases are a match to TRBD1. Germline V gives CDR1 SNHLY, CDR2 FYNNEI. This CDR3 has 16 residues. After removal of 6 bases from V and 0 bases from J, the junction contained 8 bases not matched to a gene. CDR3 nucleotides: TGTGCCAGCAGAGAGACAGGGCTTTATAGCAATCAGCCCCAGCATTTT. Translating it yields CASRETGLYSNQPQHF.

V and J are TRBV6-6 and TRBJ2-2; D is uncertain. Germline CDR1 MNHNY, CDR2 SVGAGI (reference sequence). The CDR3 length is 14 residues. Trimming stripped 7 bases from V and 4 bases from J, with 13 bases between. CDR3 bases: TGTGCCAGCATCATAGAGGAGATCACCGGGGAGCTGTTTTTT. Translation gives CASIIEEITGELFF.

The genes are TRBV19 and TRBJ2-1, with 7 positions matching TRBD1. The V segment lost 4 bases and the J segment 6 bases; nucleotides outside the gene matches: 9. Per germline, CDR1 LNHDA and CDR2 SQIVND (reference sequence). CDR3 length: 15 residues. CDR3 sequence: CASSRGQGVPNEQFF. The DNA for the CDR3 is TGTGCCAGTAGTAGGGGGCAGGGGGTTCCCAATGAGCAGTTCTTC.

The sample holds one count of this clone. This chain uses TRBV5-1 with TRBJ2-1; 8 bases fit TRBD2. Germline trimming cut 2 bases from V and 4 bases from J; bases unmatched to any gene: 8. The CDR3 is 16 residues long. In germline, CDR1 is SGHRS, CDR2 YFSETQ. In DNA form, the CDR3 reads TGCGCCAGCAGCTTTGCCACTAGCGGAATATACAATGAGCAGTTCTTC. Amino acid sequence: CASSFATSGIYNEQFF.

The chain employs TRBV9 and TRBJ1-2; 7 bases agree with TRBD1. This CDR3 contains 14 residues. The junction had 5 bases not matched to a gene; V was cut back by 3 bases and J by 3 bases. From germline, CDR1 is SGDLS and CDR2 YYNGEE. The CDR3 DNA follows: TGTGCCAGCAGCGGGAGGGACAGTTACTATGGCTACACCTTC. This codes for CASSGRDSYYGYTF.

The chain has TRBV5-6 and TRBJ1-1; D possibly corresponds to TRBD1 (5 bases). Germline lookup yields CDR1 SGHDT and CDR2 YYEEEE. CDR3 length: 12 residues. V shed 2 bases and J shed 7 bases, with 9 bases lying between them. Here the CDR3 reads CASSFSGIEAFF. DNA of the CDR3: TGTGCCAGCAGCTTTTCAGGGATTGAAGCTTTCTTT.

Remarks on this clone: Within the sample, other DNA sequences also encode this same CDR3. The gene calls are TRBV2 and TRBJ1-2, with D unclear. The CDR3 has 12 residues. Germline CDR1 reads SNHLY; CDR2 reads FYNNEI. V lost 7 bases, J lost 2 bases, and 8 bases lay in between. The CDR3 sequence is CASNGGNYGYTF. As DNA, the CDR3 is TGTGCCAGCAACGGCGGAAACTATGGCTACACCTTC.